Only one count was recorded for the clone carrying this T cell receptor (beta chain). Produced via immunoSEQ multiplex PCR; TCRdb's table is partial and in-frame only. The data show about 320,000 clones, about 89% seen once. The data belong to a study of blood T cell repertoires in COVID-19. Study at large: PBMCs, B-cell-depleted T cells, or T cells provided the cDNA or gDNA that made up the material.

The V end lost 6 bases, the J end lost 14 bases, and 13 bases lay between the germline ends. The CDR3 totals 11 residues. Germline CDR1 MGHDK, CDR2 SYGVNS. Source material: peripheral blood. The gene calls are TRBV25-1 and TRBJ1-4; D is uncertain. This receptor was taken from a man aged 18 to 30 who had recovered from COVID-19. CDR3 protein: CASRAGGRLFF. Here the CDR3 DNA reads TGTGCCAGCAGGGCCGGAGGACGGCTGTTTTTT.